This TCR beta chain emerged from a study of beta chain features in type 1 diabetes. The wider study: Age, gender and cell yields were alike across patients and healthy donors. Over all samples combined, 107,917,701 sorted cells were examined.

Notes on the study in general: HLA effects on TCRB rearrangement stayed unresolved here. Cells that show high TCR expression could be over-represented by cDNA sequencing.

V lost 2 bases, J lost 8 bases, and 24 bases lay in between. Germline V gene sequence: CDR1 SGHDN, CDR2 FVKESK. CDR3 length: 17 residues. Expressed TCRB transcripts were sequenced because the isolated RNA had all been reverse transcribed beforehand. Generated by immunoSEQ multiplex PCR, the TCRdb table keeps only in-frame clones and is missing some. The table lists 130,000 to 150,000 clones, roughly 48% of them singletons. Remarks on this clone: No antigen is known for it.

This rearrangement joins TRBV14 to TRBJ1-2; D might be TRBD1 (5 bases). This receptor was obtained from a man aged 18 to 30 in good health. Sample: Tregs from blood. The CDR3 is CASSQIVSSQRGRGYTF. CDR3 nucleotides: TGTGCCAGCAGCCAAATCGTTTCGTCTCAAAGGGGAAGGGGCTACACCTTC.